This T cell receptor (beta chain) is from a study of Ad26.COV2.S vaccination and SARS-CoV-2 variants (dated by TCRdb to about 2021). A note on the overall study: Vaccine-arm donors were drawn from COV1001, a multicentre, randomized, double-blind, placebo-controlled phase I-IIa trial of Ad26.COV2.S in healthy adults. Ad26.COV2.S was administered intramuscularly at a dose of 5x10^10 or 1x10^11 viral particles, either as one shot or as two shots given 56 days apart. Sequencing of the TCRbeta repertoire served to evaluate the specificity and breadth of SARS-CoV-2-reactive T cell receptors following Ad26.COV2.S vaccination. A total of roughly 32 samples were included in the TCR-sequenced set, comprising 19 Ad26.COV2.S vaccine recipients, 5 placebo recipients and 8 SARS-CoV-2 convalescent individuals. Trial participants were randomized into five groups of five: low-dose or high-dose Ad26.COV2.S given once or twice, or placebo on both occasions. Investigators did not know the trial group allocation while performing experiments and assessing outcomes. The research as a whole found: Non-spike TCR breadth was comparable between vaccine and placebo recipients, consistent with the vaccine containing only spike. Higher spike-specific TCR breadth was observed in Ad26.COV2.S recipients than in placebo recipients (P = 0.0014). Comparing responses between vaccine doses or regimens was not something the study was powered to do. Substantial breadth of spike-specific CD8+ and CD4+ T cell responses was reported after vaccination. The authors noted that the TCR breadth and depth analyses may have underestimated total T cell responses.

The label giving this sample's treatment or condition can be read as: roughly 19 received Ad26.COV2.S at low or high dose, single or two shots; roughly 5 received placebo; per-sample allocation not given. Repertoires of vaccine and placebo recipients were sequenced from samples taken on day 63 after the first injection. In Cohort 1b, around 25 adults aged 18-55 years were enrolled at a single site in Boston, USA, between 29 July and 7 August 2020. As a vaccine, Ad26.COV2.S was a replication-incompetent adenovirus type 26 vector that expressed a prefusion-stabilized SARS-CoV-2 spike protein derived from the original Wuhan strain. TCRbeta CDR3 regions were sequenced with the immunoSEQ Assay. After extraction, genomic DNA underwent amplification by bias-controlled multiplex PCR, followed by high-throughput sequencing. The source study handled its data this way. To quantify the absolute abundance of each unique TCRbeta CDR3 region, sequences were collapsed and filtered. T cell fraction was estimated by normalizing TCRbeta template counts to usable DNA, which was measured by amplifying reference genes present in all nucleated cells. Repertoire TCRs were annotated as SARS-CoV-2-specific by exact matching of V gene, CDR3 amino acid sequence and J gene to a known reactive TCR set. The reference SARS-CoV-2 TCR set was obtained from MIRA and was filtered for enrichment in COVID-19-positive ImmuneCODE repertoires, whereby public or cross-reactive TCRs were removed. Using the MIRA antigens, annotated TCRs were further analysed by specific ORF or by position within an ORF. Breadth was defined as annotated unique rearrangements over total unique productive rearrangements; depth was the summed frequency of those rearrangements. Two-sided Wilcoxon rank-sum tests were applied when comparing TCR breadth between groups. The clones in this table, taken by TCRdb from immuneACCESS, are in-frame only. Not every clone is retained; where verified, under half of the shortfall comes from an unresolved V gene, and the cause of the rest is unknown. The V and J calls and clone size are taken from that table; D and trimming were inferred from the DNA. The sample contains approximately 450,000 clones, 90% of them found a single time. The ten largest account for roughly an eighth of the sample.

Remarks on this clone: Its antigen target is currently unknown. There are no base qualities to consult, and no much larger clone falls within one base.

The CDR3 holds 13 amino acids from the cysteine to the phenylalanine. The only DNA kept is the CDR3, 39 bases in frame from the first base. V lost 5 bases and J lost 11 bases; the stretch between them is 18 bases long. Sequences were derived from peripheral blood, sampled in a trial of Ad26.COV2.S vaccine versus placebo. The chain couples TRBV12-3 or TRBV12-4 to TRBJ1-1; tentative D gene TRBD1, with 5 bases matching. The sequence derives from a person aged 18-65 years who received the Ad26.COV2.S COVID-19 vaccine or a placebo. The nucleotide sequence reads TGTGCCAGCAGTCCGGTTAGGGGTGGGGTGGCTTTCTTT. The encoded protein is CASSPVRGGVAFF.